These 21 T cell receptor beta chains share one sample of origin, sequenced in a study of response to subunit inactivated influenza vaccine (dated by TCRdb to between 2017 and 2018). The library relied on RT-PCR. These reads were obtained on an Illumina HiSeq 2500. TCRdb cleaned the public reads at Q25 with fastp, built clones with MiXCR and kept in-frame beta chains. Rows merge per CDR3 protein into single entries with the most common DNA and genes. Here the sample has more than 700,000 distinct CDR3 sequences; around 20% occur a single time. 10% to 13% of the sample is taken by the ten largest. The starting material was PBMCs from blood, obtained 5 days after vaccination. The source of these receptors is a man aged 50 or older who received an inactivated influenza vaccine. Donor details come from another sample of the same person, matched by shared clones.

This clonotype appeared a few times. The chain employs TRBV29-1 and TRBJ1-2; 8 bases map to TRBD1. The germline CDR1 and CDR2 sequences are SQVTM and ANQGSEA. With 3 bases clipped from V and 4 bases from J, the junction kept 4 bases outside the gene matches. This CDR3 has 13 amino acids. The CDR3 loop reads CSVDKGQVYGYTF. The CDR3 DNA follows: TGCAGCGTTGACAAGGGACAGGTCTATGGCTACACCTTC.

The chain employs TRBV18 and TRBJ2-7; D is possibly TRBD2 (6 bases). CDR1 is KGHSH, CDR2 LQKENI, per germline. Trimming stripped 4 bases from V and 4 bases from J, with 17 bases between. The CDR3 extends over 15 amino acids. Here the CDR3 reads CASSLGRSPEYEQYF. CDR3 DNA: TGTGCCAGCTCACTGGGGAGGTCTCCTGAATACGAGCAGTACTTC. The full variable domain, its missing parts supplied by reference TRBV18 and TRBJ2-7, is NAGVMQNPRHLVRRRGQEARLRCSPMKGHSHVYWYRQLPEEGLKFMVYLQKENIIDESGMPKERFSAEFPKEGPSILRIQQVVRGDSAAYFCASSLGRSPEYEQYFGPGTRLTVT.

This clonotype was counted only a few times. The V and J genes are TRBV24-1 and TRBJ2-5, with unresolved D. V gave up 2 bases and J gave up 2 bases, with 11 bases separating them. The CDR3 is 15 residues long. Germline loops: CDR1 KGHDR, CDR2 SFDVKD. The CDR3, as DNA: TGTGCCACCAGTGATTACGGACCAAGGCAAGAGACCCAGTACTTC. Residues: CATSDYGPRQETQYF.

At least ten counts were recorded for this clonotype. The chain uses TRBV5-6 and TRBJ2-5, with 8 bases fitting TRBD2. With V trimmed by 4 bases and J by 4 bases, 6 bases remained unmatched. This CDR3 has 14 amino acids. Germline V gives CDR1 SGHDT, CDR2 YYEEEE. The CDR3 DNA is TGTGCCAGCAGCACCGGGACTAGAGGAGAGACCCAGTACTTC. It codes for CASSTGTRGETQYF.

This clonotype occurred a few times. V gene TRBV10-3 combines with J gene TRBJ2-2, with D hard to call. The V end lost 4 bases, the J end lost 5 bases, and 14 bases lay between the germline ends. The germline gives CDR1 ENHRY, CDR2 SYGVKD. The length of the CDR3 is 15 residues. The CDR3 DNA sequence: TGTGCCATCAGTGGGTTTGTAATGGAGACCGGGGAGCTGTTTTTT. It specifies CAISGFVMETGELFF.

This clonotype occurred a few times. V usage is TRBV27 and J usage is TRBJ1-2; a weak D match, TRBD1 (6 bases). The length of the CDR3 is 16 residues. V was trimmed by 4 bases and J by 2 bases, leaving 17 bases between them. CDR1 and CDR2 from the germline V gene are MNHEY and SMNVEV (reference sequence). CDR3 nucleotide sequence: TGTGCCAGCAGTTATTATTCACAGGGTGTCAACTATGGCTACACCTTC. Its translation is CASSYYSQGVNYGYTF.

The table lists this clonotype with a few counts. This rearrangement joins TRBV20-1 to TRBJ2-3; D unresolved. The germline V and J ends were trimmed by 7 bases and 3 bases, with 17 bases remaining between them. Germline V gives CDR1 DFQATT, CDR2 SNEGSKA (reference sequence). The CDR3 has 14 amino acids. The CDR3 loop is CSVPRGFLTDTQYF. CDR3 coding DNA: TGCAGTGTTCCGAGAGGCTTTCTGACAGATACGCAGTATTTT.

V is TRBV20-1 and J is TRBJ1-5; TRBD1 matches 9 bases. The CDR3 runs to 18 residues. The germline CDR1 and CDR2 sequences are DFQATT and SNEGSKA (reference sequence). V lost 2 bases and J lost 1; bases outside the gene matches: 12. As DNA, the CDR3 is TGCAGTGCTAGATCCCGGGACAGGGAGTGGGACAGCAATCAGCCCCAGCATTTT. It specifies CSARSRDREWDSNQPQHF.

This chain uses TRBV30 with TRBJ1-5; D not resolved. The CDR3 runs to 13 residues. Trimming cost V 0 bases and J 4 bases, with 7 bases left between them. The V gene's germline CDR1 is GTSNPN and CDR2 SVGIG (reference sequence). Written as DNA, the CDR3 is TGTGCCTGGAGTGTGACGGTTAATCAGCCCCAGCATTTT. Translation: CAWSVTVNQPQHF.

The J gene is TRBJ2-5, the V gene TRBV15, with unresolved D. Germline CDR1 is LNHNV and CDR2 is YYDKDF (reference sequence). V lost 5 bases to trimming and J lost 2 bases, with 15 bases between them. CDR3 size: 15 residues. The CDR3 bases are TGTGCCACCAGCGTAGCCCCCGGGCCGCAAGAGACCCAGTACTTC. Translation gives CATSVAPGPQETQYF.

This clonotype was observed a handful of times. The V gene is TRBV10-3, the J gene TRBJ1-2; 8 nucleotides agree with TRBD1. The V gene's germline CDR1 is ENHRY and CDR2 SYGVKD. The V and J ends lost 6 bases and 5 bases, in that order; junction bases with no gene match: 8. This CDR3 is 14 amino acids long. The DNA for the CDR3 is TGTGCCATCAGCTATGTCACAGGGGGGTATGGCTACACCTTC. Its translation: CAISYVTGGYGYTF.

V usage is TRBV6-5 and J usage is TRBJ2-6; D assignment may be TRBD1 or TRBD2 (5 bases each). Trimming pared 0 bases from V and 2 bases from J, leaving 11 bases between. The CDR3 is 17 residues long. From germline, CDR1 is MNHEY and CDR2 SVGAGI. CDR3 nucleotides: TGTGCCAGCAGTTACTCGACGGGGCTAACTGGGGCCAACGTCCTGACTTTC. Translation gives CASSYSTGLTGANVLTF.

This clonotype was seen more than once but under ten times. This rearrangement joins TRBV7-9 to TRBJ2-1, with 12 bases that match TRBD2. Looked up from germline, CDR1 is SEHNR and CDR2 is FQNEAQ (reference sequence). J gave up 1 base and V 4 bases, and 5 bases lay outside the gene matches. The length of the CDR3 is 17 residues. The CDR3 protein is CASSSLAGGRSYNEQFF. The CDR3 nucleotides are TGTGCCAGCAGCTCACTAGCGGGAGGTCGGTCCTACAATGAGCAGTTCTTC.

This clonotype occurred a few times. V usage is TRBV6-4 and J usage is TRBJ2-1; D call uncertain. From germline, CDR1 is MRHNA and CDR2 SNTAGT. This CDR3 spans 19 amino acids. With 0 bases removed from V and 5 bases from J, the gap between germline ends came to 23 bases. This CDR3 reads CASSDSILENPITHNEQFF. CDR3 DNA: TGTGCCAGCAGTGACTCGATACTGGAAAACCCGATTACTCACAATGAGCAGTTCTTC.

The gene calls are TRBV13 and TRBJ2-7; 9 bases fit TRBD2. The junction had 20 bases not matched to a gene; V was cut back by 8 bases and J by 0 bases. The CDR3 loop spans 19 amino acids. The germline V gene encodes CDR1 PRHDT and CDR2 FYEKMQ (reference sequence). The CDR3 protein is CASPDSGGQPLTSSYEQYF. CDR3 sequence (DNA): TGTGCCAGCCCCGATAGCGGGGGACAGCCCCTTACGAGCTCCTACGAGCAGTACTTC. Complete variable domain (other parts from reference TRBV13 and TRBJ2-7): AAGVIQSPRHLIKEKRETATLKCYPIPRHDTVYWYQQGPGQDPQFLISFYEKMQSDKGSIPDRFSAQQFSDYHSELNMSSLELGDSALYFCASPDSGGQPLTSSYEQYFGPGTRLTVT.

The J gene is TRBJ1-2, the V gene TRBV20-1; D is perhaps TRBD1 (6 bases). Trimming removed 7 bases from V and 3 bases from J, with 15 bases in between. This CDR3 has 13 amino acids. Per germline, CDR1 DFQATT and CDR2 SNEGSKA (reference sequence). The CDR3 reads CSERGGAHYGYTF. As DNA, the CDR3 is TGCAGTGAGAGGGGGGGGGCCCACTATGGCTACACCTTC.

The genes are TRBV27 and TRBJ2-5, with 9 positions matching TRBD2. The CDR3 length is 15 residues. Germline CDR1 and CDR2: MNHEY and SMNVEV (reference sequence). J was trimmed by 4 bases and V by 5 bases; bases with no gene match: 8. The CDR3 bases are TGTGCCAGCAGTACCGCGGGGGGGCCTACAGAGACCCAGTACTTC. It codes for CASSTAGGPTETQYF.

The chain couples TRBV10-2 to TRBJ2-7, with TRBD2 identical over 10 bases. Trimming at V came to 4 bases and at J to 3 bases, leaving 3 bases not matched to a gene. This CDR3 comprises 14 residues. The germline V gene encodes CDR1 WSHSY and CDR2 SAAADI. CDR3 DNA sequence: TGCGCCAGCAGTGGGGGACTAGCGCTCTACGAGCAGTACTTC. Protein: CASSGGLALYEQYF.

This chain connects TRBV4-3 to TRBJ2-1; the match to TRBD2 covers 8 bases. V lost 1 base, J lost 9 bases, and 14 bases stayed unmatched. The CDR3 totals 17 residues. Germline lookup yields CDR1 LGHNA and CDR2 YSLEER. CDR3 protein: CASSQVYGGLERSEQFF. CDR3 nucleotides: TGCGCCAGCAGCCAAGTGTATGGGGGACTAGAGCGTAGTGAGCAGTTCTTC.

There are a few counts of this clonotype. This CDR3 reads CSASVQGDTEAFF. In nucleotides, the CDR3 is TGCAGTGCTAGTGTCCAGGGGGACACTGAAGCTTTCTTT. The rearrangement joins TRBV20-1 to TRBJ1-1, with 7 bases lining up with TRBD1. Looked up from germline, CDR1 is DFQATT and CDR2 is SNEGSKA (reference sequence). V shed 3 bases, J shed 3 bases, and the junction held 4 bases outside the gene matches. The CDR3 sequence is 13 residues long.

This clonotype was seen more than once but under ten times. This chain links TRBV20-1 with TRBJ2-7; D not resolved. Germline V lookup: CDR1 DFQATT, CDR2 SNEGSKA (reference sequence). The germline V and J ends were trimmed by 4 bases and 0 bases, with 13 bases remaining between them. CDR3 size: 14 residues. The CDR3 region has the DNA TGCAGTGCTACTTTAATACGGGCCTCCTACGAGCAGTACTTC. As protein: CSATLIRASYEQYF.